The text below deals with one TCR beta chain. The cohort comprised adults aged roughly 18 to 100 years residing in 20 to 25 US areas. With 3 bases clipped from V and 12 bases from J, the junction kept 12 bases outside the gene matches. This CDR3 comprises 15 residues. Germline loops: CDR1 LNHDA, CDR2 SQIVND (reference sequence). This sample is part of a study of blood T cell repertoires in COVID-19. Overall study context: T cells, B-cell-depleted T cells, or PBMCs supplied cDNA or gDNA.

Clones were sequenced by immunoSEQ multiplex PCR, and TCRdb holds only the in-frame ones, with some missing. The sample carries 150,000 to 200,000 clones, approximately 85% recorded once. V and J are TRBV19 and TRBJ2-1, with 9 bases fitting TRBD1. This sequence was found in a woman aged 18 to 35 who had recovered from COVID-19. The sample taken for sequencing was PBMCs or T cells enriched from blood (not recorded which). CDR3 coding DNA: TGTGCCAGTAGTATTACGGGACAGGGAGGATGGGGGCAGTTCTTC. Protein product: CASSITGQGGWGQFF.